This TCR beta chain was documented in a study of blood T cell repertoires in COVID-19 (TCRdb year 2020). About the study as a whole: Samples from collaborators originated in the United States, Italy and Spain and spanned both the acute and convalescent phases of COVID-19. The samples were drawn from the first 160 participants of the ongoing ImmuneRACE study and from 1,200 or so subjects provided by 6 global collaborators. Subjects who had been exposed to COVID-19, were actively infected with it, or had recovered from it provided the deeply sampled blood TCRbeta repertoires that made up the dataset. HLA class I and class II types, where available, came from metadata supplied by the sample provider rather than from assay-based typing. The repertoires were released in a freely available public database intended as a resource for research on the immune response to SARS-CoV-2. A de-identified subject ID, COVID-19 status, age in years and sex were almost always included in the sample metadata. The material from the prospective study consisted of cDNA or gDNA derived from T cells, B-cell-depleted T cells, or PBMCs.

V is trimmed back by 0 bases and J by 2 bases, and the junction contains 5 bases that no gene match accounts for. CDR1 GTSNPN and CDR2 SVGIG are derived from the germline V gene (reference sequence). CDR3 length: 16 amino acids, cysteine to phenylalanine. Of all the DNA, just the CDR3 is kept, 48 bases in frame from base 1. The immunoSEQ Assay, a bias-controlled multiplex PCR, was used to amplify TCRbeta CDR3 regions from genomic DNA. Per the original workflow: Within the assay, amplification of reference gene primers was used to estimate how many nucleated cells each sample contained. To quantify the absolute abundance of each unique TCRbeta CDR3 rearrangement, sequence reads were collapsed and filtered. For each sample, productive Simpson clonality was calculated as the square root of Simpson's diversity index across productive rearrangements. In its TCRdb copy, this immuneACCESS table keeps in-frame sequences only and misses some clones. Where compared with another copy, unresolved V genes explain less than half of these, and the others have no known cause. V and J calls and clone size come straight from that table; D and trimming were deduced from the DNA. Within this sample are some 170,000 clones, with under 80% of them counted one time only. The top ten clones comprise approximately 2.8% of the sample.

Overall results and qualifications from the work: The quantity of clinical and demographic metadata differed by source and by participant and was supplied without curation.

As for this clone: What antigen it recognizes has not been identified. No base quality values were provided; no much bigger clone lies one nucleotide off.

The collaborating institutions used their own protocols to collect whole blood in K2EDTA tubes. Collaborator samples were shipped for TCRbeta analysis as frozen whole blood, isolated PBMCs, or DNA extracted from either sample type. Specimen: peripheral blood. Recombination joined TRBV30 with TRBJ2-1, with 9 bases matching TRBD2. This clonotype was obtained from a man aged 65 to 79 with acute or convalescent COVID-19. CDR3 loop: CAWSVTAGGAYNEQFF. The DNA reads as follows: TGTGCCTGGAGTGTAACAGCGGGAGGCGCCTACAATGAGCAGTTCTTC.